The 3 T cell receptor beta chains below were found in one sample sequenced in a study of blood T cell repertoires in COVID-19 (dated by TCRdb to the early 2020s). The protocol used for the library was the immunoSEQ multiplex PCR assay. The source is immuneACCESS, and TCRdb retained only in-frame sequences with V and J called. Part of the clones is not carried over; for the studies checked, unresolved V genes explain less than half of this, and the remainder is unexplained. This sample holds about 160,000 clones; roughly 86% were observed only once. The biggest ten clones account for 3.9% of the sample. Sequencing used peripheral blood. All receptors derive from a woman aged 60-70 years who had recovered from COVID-19.

The gene calls are TRBV5-1 and TRBJ1-1; TRBD1 might be the D (6 bases). The V end was cut by 3 bases, the J end by 7 bases, with 16 bases between. The CDR3 has 14 amino acids. Germline values: CDR1 SGHRS, CDR2 YFSETQ. Here the CDR3 DNA reads TGCGCCAGCAGCTCCAGTACACAGGGATTTGAAGCTTTCTTT. It specifies CASSSSTQGFEAFF.

The chain links TRBV7-9 to TRBJ1-3; D perhaps matches TRBD1 (5 bases). The V gene's germline CDR1 is SEHNR and CDR2 FQNEAQ (reference sequence). The CDR3 totals 15 residues. Trimming shortened V by 5 bases and J by 2 bases, and 13 bases separated the two germline ends. CDR3 bases: TGTGCCAGCAGCGCCCGGGGCGGGACTGGAAACACCATATATTTT. Translating it yields CASSARGGTGNTIYF.

The rearrangement links TRBV19 to TRBJ2-5; a possible D gene is TRBD1 (6 bases). The CDR3 length is 15 residues. Trimming cost V 3 bases and J 3 bases, with 14 bases left between them. The germline V gene encodes CDR1 LNHDA and CDR2 SQIVND (reference sequence). The CDR3, as DNA: TGTGCCAGTAGTATTCGGCTAAGGGACAAAGAGACCCAGTACTTC. Amino acid sequence: CASSIRLRDKETQYF.